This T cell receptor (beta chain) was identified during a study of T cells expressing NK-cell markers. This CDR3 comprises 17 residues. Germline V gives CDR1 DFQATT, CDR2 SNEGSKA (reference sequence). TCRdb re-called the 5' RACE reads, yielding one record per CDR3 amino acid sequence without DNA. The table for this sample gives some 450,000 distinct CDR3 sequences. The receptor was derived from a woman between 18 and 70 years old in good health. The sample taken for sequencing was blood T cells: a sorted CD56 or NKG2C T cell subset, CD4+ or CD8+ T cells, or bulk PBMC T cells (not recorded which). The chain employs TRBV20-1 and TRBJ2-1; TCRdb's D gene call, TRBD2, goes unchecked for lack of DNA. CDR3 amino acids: CSATRLGRRIMGNEQFF.